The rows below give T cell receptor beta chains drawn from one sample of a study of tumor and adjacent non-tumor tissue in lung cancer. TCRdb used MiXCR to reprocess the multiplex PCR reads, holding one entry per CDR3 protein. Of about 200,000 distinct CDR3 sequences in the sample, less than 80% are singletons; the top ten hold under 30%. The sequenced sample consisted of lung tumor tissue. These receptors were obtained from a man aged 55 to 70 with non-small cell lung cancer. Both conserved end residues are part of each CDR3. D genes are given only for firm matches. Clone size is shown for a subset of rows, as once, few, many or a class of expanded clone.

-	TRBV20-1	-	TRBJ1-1	TGCAGTGCTGGGGGGCCGGGGAACACTGAAGCTTTCTTC	CSAGGPGNTEAFF
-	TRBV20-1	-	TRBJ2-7	TGCAGTGCTCCGATCGAGTACGAGCAGTACTTC	CSAPIEYEQYF
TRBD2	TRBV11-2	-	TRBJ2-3	TGCGCCAGCAGCTTCCTAGCGGGGGAGACAGATACGCAGTATTTT	CASSFLAGETDTQYF
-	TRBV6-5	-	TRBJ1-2	TGTGCCAGCAGTTACCGGGGCTTCAACTATGATTACACCTTC	CASSYRGFNYDYTF
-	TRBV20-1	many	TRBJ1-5	TGCAGTGCTCGGCAGGGGTTTCAGCCCCAGCATTTT	CSARQGFQPQHF
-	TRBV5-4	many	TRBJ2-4	TGTGCCAGCAGCTTGACAGGGGCCAAAAACATTCAGTACTTC	CASSLTGAKNIQYF
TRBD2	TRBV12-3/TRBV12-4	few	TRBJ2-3	TGTGCCAGCAGCCTAGCTAGCGGGAGGTATGGAGATACGCAGTATTTT	CASSLASGRYGDTQYF
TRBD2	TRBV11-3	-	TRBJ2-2	TGTGCTAGCAGCTTAGAGGGCGGGAGTGTGTGCACCGGGGAGCTGTTTTTT	CASSLEGGSVCTGELFF
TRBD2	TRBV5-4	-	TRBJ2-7	TGTGGCAGCAGCGGCGGGACTACATACGGGCAGTACTTC	CGSSGGTTYGQYF
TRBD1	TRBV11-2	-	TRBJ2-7	TGTGCCAGCAGCCGGACAGGGTTTTTCTACAAGCAGTACTTC	CASSRTGFFYKQYF
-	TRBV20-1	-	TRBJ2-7	TGCAGTGCTAGTTCGGACGCACCCTCCTACGAGCAGTACTTC	CSASSDAPSYEQYF
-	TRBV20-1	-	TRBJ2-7	TGCAATGCTAGCCTGAGTAAACCCCCCTACGAGCAGTACTTC	CNASLSKPPYEQYF
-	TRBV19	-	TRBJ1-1	TGTGCCAGTAGTATCTCCGGGACCCCGAATGAAACTTTCTTT	CASSISGTPNETFF
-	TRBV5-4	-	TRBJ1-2	TGTGCCAGCACCCTCGACTCTGCAGGCTACACCTTC	CASTLDSAGYTF
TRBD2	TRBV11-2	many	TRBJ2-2	TGTGCCAGCAGCTTACTAGCGGGGGGGCCGGCCACCGGGGAGCTGTTTTTT	CASSLLAGGPATGELFF
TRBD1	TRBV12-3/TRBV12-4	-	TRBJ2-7	TGTACCAGCAGAGTGACAGGGAGCTCCTACGAGCAGTACTTC	CTSRVTGSSYEQYF
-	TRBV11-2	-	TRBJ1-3	TGTGCCAGCAGGTTCAGAGCACCTGGAAACTCCATATATTTT	CASRFRAPGNSIYF
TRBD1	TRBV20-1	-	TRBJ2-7	TGCAGTGCCTTAGTACAGGGGGCGACCCACGAGCAGTACTTC	CSALVQGATHEQYF
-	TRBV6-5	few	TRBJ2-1	TGTGCCAGCAGTTACTCCAGGCGGGCAGGGTATGAGCAGTTCTTC	CASSYSRRAGYEQFF
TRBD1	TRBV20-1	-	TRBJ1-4	TGCATTGTCGCTCAGCCGGGCAGGGGGCTTAAAGAAAAACTGTTTTTT	CIVAQPGRGLKEKLFF
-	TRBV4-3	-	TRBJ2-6	TGCCCCAGCAGCCAAGAGTCGGTGTCTGAGGCCAACGTCCTGACTTTC	CPSSQESVSEANVLTF
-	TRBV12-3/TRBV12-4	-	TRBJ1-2	TGTGCCAGCAGAACGACAGCAGCTAACTATGGCTACACCTTC	CASRTTAANYGYTF
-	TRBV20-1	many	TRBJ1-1	TGCAGTGCTAGTACTCAGGCTGGGAGGACTGAAGCTTTCTTT	CSASTQAGRTEAFF
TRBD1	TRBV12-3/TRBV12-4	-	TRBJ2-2	TGTCCCACTAGTGTGACAGGGCAACCGAACACCAGGGAGCTGTTTTTT	CPTSVTGQPNTRELFF
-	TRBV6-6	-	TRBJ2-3	TGTGCCAGCAGATCATCCGGGGGCGATACGCAGTATTTT	CASRSSGGDTQYF
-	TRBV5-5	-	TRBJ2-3	TGTGCCAGCAGCCGTACGGGACTGAGCACAGATACGCAGTATTTT	CASSRTGLSTDTQYF
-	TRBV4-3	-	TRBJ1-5	TGTTCCAGCAGCCCCGGGAGATATCAGCCACAGCATTTT	CSSSPGRYQPQHF
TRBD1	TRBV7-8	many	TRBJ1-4	TGTGCCAGCAGGCCGACAGGGGCGTCTAATGAAAAACTGTTTTTT	CASRPTGASNEKLFF
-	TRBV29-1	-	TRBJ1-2	TGCAGCGTTGAAGTTTCGGCCGGGGGGGGAGGCCGGTATGGCTACACCTTC	CSVEVSAGGGGRYGYTF
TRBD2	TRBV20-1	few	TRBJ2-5	TGCAGTGCTAGAGTGCGGGGGGGCCCGCCGGCCCAGTACTTC	CSARVRGGPPAQYF
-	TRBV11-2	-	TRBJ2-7	TGTGCCAGCAGCCCGCAGGAGGTCAACGACTACGAGCAGTACTTC	CASSPQEVNDYEQYF
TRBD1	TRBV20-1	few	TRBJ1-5	TGCAGTGCTAGAGACCGGACAGGATCAGGGCCCCAGCATTTT	CSARDRTGSGPQHF